This T cell receptor beta chain was identified in a study of T cell responses to AZD1222 COVID-19 vaccine. Overall study findings and caveats: It should be noted that donors were predominantly white British and more often female, and clonal diversity was possibly underestimated. Vaccine-related CD4 TCRs covered spike, predominating at 160-218 and 743-854. Just a handful of AZD1222 recipients were seropositive at baseline.

A word on this clone: Its antigen is still unknown.

The method was immunoSEQ multiplex PCR; TCRdb's version includes in-frame clones alone and lacks a portion of them. The sample includes around 99,000 clones, around nine tenths of them seen just once. Germline values: CDR1 MNHEY, CDR2 SVGAGI. This CDR3 region has 14 residues. V was clipped by 4 bases and J by 7 bases; unmatched bases: 8. The clonotype comes from an adult in good health. This specimen consisted of peripheral blood, obtained on day 0 of AZD1222 vaccination. This chain uses TRBV6-5 with TRBJ2-7; 9 bases are shared with TRBD1. In DNA form, the CDR3 reads TGTGCCAGCAGTTTGGGACAGGGCTTCGGGGAGCAGTACTTC. Amino acid sequence: CASSLGQGFGEQYF.